Each of the 3 T cell receptor beta chains below was sequenced from the same sample in a study of blood T cell repertoires in COVID-19. Generated by immunoSEQ multiplex PCR, the TCRdb table keeps only in-frame clones and is missing some. The data contain approximately 70,000 clones, about 88% of them singletons. Sequencing was done on a sample of peripheral blood. The receptors were gathered from a human donor in a cohort sampled during active COVID-19.

V and J are TRBV3-1 (or the pseudogene TRBV3-2) and TRBJ2-7, with 11 bases identical to TRBD2. The CDR3 sequence is 15 residues long. With V trimmed by 2 bases and J by 6 bases, 6 bases remained unmatched. Germline values: CDR1 LGHDT, CDR2 YNNKEL (reference sequence). The CDR3: CASSQRGSGRAEQYV. The DNA for the CDR3 is TGTGCCAGCAGCCAAAGAGGTAGCGGGAGGGCCGAGCAGTACGTC.

The chain is built from TRBV5-4 and TRBJ2-1, with 8 bases lining up with TRBD1. V gave up 0 bases and J gave up 8 bases; unmatched junction bases: 7. Germline loops: CDR1 SGHNT, CDR2 YYREEE (reference sequence). This CDR3 comprises 15 residues. The CDR3 region is CASSLVVDRADEQFF. The DNA of the CDR3 is TGTGCCAGCAGCTTGGTTGTGGACAGGGCCGATGAGCAGTTCTTC.

V is TRBV11-3 and J is TRBJ2-5; the match to TRBD2 covers 8 bases. The CDR3 sequence is 16 residues long. V was pared by 5 bases and J by 2 bases, with 10 bases of the junction left unmatched. Looked up from germline, CDR1 is SGHNT and CDR2 is YENEEA. The CDR3 here is CASSPSGVAGQETQYF. Here the CDR3 DNA reads TGTGCCAGCAGCCCTTCGGGGGTAGCGGGACAAGAGACCCAGTACTTC.